This TCR beta chain was documented in a study of CD8+CD57+ T cells in acquired aplastic anemia. About the research overall: DNA per sorted CD4+ or CD8+ sample ranged about 0.19 to 30 ug, averaging roughly 3.2 ug. The study, taken as a whole, reports: Some 28 sequences, all CD8+ CDR3, were shared between patients and controls.

TCR beta VDJ and CDR3 profiles were obtained from a genomic DNA template. One entry per CDR3 protein results from TCRdb running MiXCR on the reads. Of about 180,000 distinct CDR3 sequences in the sample, 40% to 55% were seen once. This clonotype has ten or more counts. As yet, its antigen is unknown. V lost 4 bases, J lost 3 bases, and 14 bases lay in between. Germline V lookup: CDR1 SGHRS, CDR2 YFSETQ. The CDR3 consists of 14 residues. This sequence joins TRBV5-1 and TRBJ2-7, with D uncertain. Sequencing input: sorted CD4+, CD8+, or CD8+CD57+ T cells (not recorded which) from PBMCs. This sequence was found in a human donor in good health. The CDR3 DNA is TGCGCCAGCAGCCCAGTGGGGTCGAACTACGAGCAGTACTTC. Amino acid sequence: CASSPVGSNYEQYF.